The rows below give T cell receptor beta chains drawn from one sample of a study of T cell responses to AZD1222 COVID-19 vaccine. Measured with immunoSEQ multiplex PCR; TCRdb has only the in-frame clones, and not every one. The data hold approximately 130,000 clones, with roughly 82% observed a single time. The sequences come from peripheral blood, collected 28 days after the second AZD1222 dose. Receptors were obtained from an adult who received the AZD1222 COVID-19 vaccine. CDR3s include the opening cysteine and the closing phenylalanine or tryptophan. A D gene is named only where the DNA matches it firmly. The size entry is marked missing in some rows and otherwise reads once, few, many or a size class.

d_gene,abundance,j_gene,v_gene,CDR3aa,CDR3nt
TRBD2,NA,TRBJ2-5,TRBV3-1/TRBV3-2,CASSPGLAGGGTQETQYF,TGTGCCAGCAGCCCCGGACTAGCGGGGGGCGGGACCCAAGAGACCCAGTACTTC
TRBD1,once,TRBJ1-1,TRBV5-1,CASSFWQGGTEAFF,TGCGCCAGCAGCTTTTGGCAGGGGGGTACTGAAGCTTTCTTT
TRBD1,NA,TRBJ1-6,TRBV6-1,CASSEAGQRWVQHLHF,TGTGCCAGCAGTGAAGCGGGACAGAGGTGGGTCCAGCACCTCCACTTT
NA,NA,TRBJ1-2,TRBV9,CASSVGGITTF,TGTGCCAGCAGCGTAGGTGGAATTACCACCTTC
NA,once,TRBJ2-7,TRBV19,CASSIKIVGGQPKTYEQYF,TGTGCCAGTAGTATAAAGATCGTGGGGGGACAGCCAAAAACCTACGAGCAGTACTTC
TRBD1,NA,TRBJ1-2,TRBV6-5,CASTHRGRYYGYTF,TGTGCCAGCACCCACAGGGGGCGGTACTATGGCTACACCTTC
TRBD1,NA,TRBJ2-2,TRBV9,CASSLSGTGEPGELFF,TGTGCCAGCAGCCTCTCCGGGACAGGGGAACCCGGGGAGCTGTTTTTT
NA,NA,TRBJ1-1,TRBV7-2,CASSALNVNTEAFF,TGTGCCAGCAGCGCACTAAATGTTAACACTGAAGCTTTCTTT
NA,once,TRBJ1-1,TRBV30,CASQDMNTEAFF,TGTGCCTCCCAGGATATGAACACTGAAGCTTTCTTT
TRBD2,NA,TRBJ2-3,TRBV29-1,CSVDGGGEVDTQYF,TGCAGCGTTGATGGCGGGGGAGAGGTAGATACGCAGTATTTT
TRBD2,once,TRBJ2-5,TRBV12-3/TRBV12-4,CASRRGVRETQYF,TGTGCCAGCAGACGGGGGGTCCGGGAGACCCAGTACTTC
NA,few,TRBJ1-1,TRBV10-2,CASSEYTEAFF,TGCGCCAGCAGTGAATACACTGAAGCTTTCTTT
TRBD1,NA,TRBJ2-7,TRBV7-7,CASSLWVGGTGYEQYF,TGTGCTAGCAGCTTATGGGTAGGTGGGACAGGGTACGAGCAGTACTTC
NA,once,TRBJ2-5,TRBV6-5,CASSFQGETQYF,TGTGCCAGCAGTTTTCAGGGGGAGACCCAGTACTTC
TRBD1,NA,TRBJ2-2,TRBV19,CASSRLGQGVRSGELFF,TGTGCCAGTAGTAGACTGGGACAGGGAGTTCGTTCCGGGGAGCTGTTTTTT
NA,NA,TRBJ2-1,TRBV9,CASSVEGLGEQFF,TGTGCCAGCAGCGTAGAAGGCTTGGGTGAGCAGTTCTTC
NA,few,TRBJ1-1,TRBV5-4,CASSLGGFDTEAFF,TGTGCCAGCAGCTTGGGAGGTTTCGACACTGAAGCTTTCTTT
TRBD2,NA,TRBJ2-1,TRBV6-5,CASSQLAGPYNEQFF,TGTGCCAGCAGTCAACTAGCGGGGCCCTACAATGAGCAGTTCTTC
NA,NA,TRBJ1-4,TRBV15,CATSRDTQDEKLFF,TGTGCCACCAGCAGAGACACCCAGGATGAAAAACTGTTTTTT
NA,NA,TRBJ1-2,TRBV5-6,CASSLRDRWQGYTF,TGTGCCAGCAGCCTCCGGGACCGCTGGCAGGGCTACACCTTC
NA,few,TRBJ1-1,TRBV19,CASTRGDTEAFF,TGTGCCAGTACCCGGGGGGACACTGAAGCTTTCTTT
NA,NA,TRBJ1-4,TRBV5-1,CASSPDRWGGKLFF,TGCGCCAGCAGCCCAGACCGGTGGGGAGGAAAACTGTTTTTT
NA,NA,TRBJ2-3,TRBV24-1,CATSGGTDTQYF,TGTGCCACCAGTGGGGGCACAGATACGCAGTATTTT
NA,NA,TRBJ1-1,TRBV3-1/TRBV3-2,CASSRGQKGDTEAFF,TGTGCCAGCAGCCGCGGACAGAAGGGGGACACTGAAGCTTTCTTT
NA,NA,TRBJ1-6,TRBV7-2,CASSFLGPENSPLHF,TGTGCCAGCAGCTTTTTGGGTCCAGAGAATTCACCCCTCCACTTT
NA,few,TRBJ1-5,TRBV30,CAWSVGAGDQPQHF,TGTGCCTGGAGTGTAGGGGCAGGGGATCAGCCCCAGCATTTT
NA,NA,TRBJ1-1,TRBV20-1,CGKTVNTEAFF,TGCGGTAAGACAGTGAACACTGAAGCTTTCTTT
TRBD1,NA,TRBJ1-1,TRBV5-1,CASSPGGRGLGTEAFF,TGCGCCAGCAGCCCGGGAGGCAGGGGGCTGGGCACTGAAGCTTTCTTT
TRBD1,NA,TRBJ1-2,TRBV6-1,CASSEVGQGASVYGYTF,TGTGCCAGCAGTGAAGTGGGACAGGGGGCGTCGGTCTATGGCTACACCTTC
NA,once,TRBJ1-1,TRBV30,CAWSDAQGMNTEAFF,TGTGCCTGGAGTGACGCACAGGGTATGAACACTGAAGCTTTCTTT
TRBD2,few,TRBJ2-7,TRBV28,CASRLAGRYSYEQYF,TGTGCCAGCAGGTTAGCGGGGAGATATTCCTACGAGCAGTACTTC
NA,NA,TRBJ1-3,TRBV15,CATSPSGTGNTIYF,TGTGCCACCAGCCCCTCAGGTACCGGAAACACCATATATTTT
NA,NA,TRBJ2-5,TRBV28,CASSLNSAVQYF,TGTGCCAGCAGTTTGAACAGTGCAGTCCAGTACTTC
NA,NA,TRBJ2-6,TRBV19,CASSQGTSGANVLTF,TGTGCCAGTAGTCAGGGTACCTCTGGGGCCAACGTCCTGACTTTC
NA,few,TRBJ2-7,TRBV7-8,CASSFPDKAYEQYF,TGTGCCAGCAGCTTTCCGGACAAGGCCTACGAGCAGTACTTC
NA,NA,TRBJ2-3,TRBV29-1,CSVEGGRGAGTDTQYF,TGCAGCGTTGAAGGGGGACGGGGGGCAGGGACAGATACGCAGTATTTT
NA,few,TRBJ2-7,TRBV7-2,CASSFTGYSSYEQYF,TGTGCCAGCAGCTTTACAGGGTATAGCTCCTACGAGCAGTACTTC
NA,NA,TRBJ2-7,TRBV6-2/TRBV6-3,CASTPWGVTYEQYF,TGTGCCAGCACCCCCTGGGGCGTTACCTACGAGCAGTACTTC
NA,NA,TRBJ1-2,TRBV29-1,CSAGGAGYGYTF,TGCAGCGCCGGGGGGGCAGGGTATGGCTACACCTTC
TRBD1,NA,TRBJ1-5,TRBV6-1,CASSERAGGFQPQHF,TGTGCCAGCAGTGAACGGGCAGGGGGTTTTCAGCCCCAGCATTTT
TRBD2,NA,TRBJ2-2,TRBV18,CASSPTTSGGPGAGELFF,TGTGCCAGCTCACCCACGACTAGCGGGGGGCCCGGTGCCGGGGAGCTGTTTTTT